This TCR beta chain was obtained from a study of radiation and T cells in renal cell carcinoma (dated by TCRdb to the early 2020s). Background for the entire study: TCR beta sequencing covered roughly 53 samples in total, comprising some 26 tumors and around 27 peripheral blood samples. The final blood draw was performed at 4 weeks after radiation, at the same time as nephrectomy. Across all 50 or so samples, 4,016,671 unique CDR3 nucleotide sequences, encoding 2,658,974 unique CDR3 amino acid sequences, were identified.

On the study overall, not on this receptor specifically: No pretreatment tumor biopsies were available, so the baseline intratumoral presence of clonotypes could not be determined. In blood, the top tumor clonotypes increased from baseline to 2 weeks after radiation and then shrank by 4 weeks, which suggests a temporary expansion of tumor-resident clones. Effects of radiation dose or scheduling on the TCR repertoire could not be addressed with the single-armed trial design. Blood repertoire dynamics were not followed beyond 4 weeks after treatment.

TCR beta libraries were generated from genomic DNA with the immunoSEQ kit, following the manufacturer's recommendations. For library preparation, a first multiplex PCR was performed with proprietary primers, followed by a second PCR in which unique barcodes were added, and bead cleanups were performed after each round. Each sample batch included a kit-provided positive control reaction and a negative control reaction. The final libraries were assessed on an Agilent 4200 TapeStation D1000 ScreenTape, pooled by volume, and quantified by qPCR. Sequencing ran on an Illumina NextSeq500 with a MidOutput 150-cycle cartridge, using 156 Read1 and 15 Index1 cycles with kit custom primers. The pooled library was loaded at approximately 1 pM, with a roughly 20% PhiX control spiked in. Per the original workflow: The vendor-processed data were analyzed in R, and a clonotype was defined as all T cells that share the same CDR3 nucleotide sequence. In the clone abundance analyses, frequencies were normalized to the 10,000 most abundant clones in each sample. Public T cell clones, which averaged fewer than five per sample, were removed prior to analysis. Tumor-enriched and baseline blood-enriched clonotypes were defined by at least a 32-fold difference in abundance between compartments. A beta-binomial differential abundance model was used to identify clonotypes that expanded or contracted between blood time points. The Baroni-Urbani and Buser coefficient was used to measure tumor-blood repertoire similarity, and groups were compared with two-tailed Wilcoxon tests in R. As stored in TCRdb, this immuneACCESS dataset retains in-frame rearrangements with V and J assigned. A fraction of the clones does not appear; measured against another copy, unresolved V genes explain less than half of the discrepancy, and the remainder lacks a known reason. The DNA gave D and trimming, while V, J and clone size come from that table. The sample table shows roughly 160,000 clones, and roughly nine tenths are seen once. Around 10% of the sample is taken by the ten largest.

The CDR3 runs 12 amino acids, cysteine and phenylalanine included. The retained sequence is limited to the CDR3, 36 bases, with the frame set at the first base. V and J are truncated by 5 bases and 0 bases respectively, leaving an intervening sequence of 3 bases. Taken from the germline V gene, the CDR1 and CDR2 loops are SGHVS and FQNEAQ. The sample's time point, from its label and the paper: blood 4 weeks post-SBRT, at nephrectomy. In light of the paper, this sample's treatment or condition label describes: 15 Gy SBRT to primary tumor, nephrectomy 4 weeks later. The samples were obtained from a clinical trial, where primary renal cell carcinomas were treated with 15 Gy stereotactic body radiation therapy and then removed by nephrectomy 4 weeks afterward. To follow tumor-enriched clonotypes, serial peripheral blood was collected from radiation-treated patients at baseline and at 2 weeks and 4 weeks after SBRT. Every patient had renal cell carcinoma of clear cell pathology. Genomic DNA for TCR sequencing was prepared using the QIAamp DNA Blood Mini Kit (Qiagen). Only samples passing all quality control checks were included in the analyses.

This clone is a singleton in its sample. The clone's antigen remains unknown. No base quality information exists; no much larger clone differs at one position. The clonotype comes from a woman aged 50 to 60 with renal cell carcinoma. Recombination linked TRBV7-8 to TRBJ2-3, with the D gene uncertain. The sequencing here drew on blood, taken from a patient whose treatment included radiotherapy and nephrectomy. The DNA is TGTGCCAGCAGCGAAAGCACAGATACGCAGTATTTT. It specifies CASSESTDTQYF. With the portions outside the CDR3 filled from the reference TRBV7-8 and TRBJ2-3 genes, the complete variable region becomes GAGVSQSPRYKVAKRGQDVALRCDPISGHVSLFWYQQALGQGPEFLTYFQNEAQLDKSGLPSDRFFAERPEGSVSTLKIQRTQQEDSAVYLCASSESTDTQYFGPGTRLTVL.